The 16 T cell receptor beta chains presented below share a single source sample, sequenced in a study of CD8+CD57+ T cells in acquired aplastic anemia (dated by TCRdb to the late 2010s). Sequenced on an Illumina HiSeq 2000. Profiling of TCR beta VDJ combinations and CDR3 sequences used genomic DNA as the template. TCRdb's own reprocessing of the public reads used fastp at Q25 and MiXCR and kept productive beta chains. One record per CDR3 amino acid sequence lists the most common genes and DNA. Recorded for this sample are around 200,000 distinct CDR3 sequences; around 50% of them occurred a single time. Of the sample, around 20% falls within the top ten clones. Flow cytometry had shown CD8+CD57+ cell expansion in the patients selected for sequencing. The specimen sequenced was sorted CD4+, CD8+, or CD8+CD57+ T cells (not recorded which) from PBMCs. Receptors were obtained from a human donor with aplastic anemia.

V is TRBV7-8 and J is TRBJ1-1; the D gene is possibly TRBD1 (5 bases). The CDR3 is 14 amino acids. The germline CDR1 and CDR2 sequences are SGHVS and FQNEAQ. The ends were cut back, 5 bases at V and 5 bases at J, with 15 bases in the middle. DNA of the CDR3: TGTGCCAGCAGCCCTGCCGGCGGGGGGACTGAAGCTTTCTTT. Translated: CASSPAGGGTEAFF. The full variable domain, its missing parts supplied by reference TRBV7-8 and TRBJ1-1, is GAGVSQSPRYKVAKRGQDVALRCDPISGHVSLFWYQQALGQGPEFLTYFQNEAQLDKSGLPSDRFFAERPEGSVSTLKIQRTQQEDSAVYLCASSPAGGGTEAFFGQGTRLTVV.

Details on this clonotype: With a much larger clone just one base away, this may be a read error. V usage is TRBV5-6 and J usage is TRBJ1-4; the D is unclear. CDR3 length: 14 amino acids. The germline V gene has CDR1 SGHDT and CDR2 YYEEEE. The CDR3 DNA reads as TGTGCCAACAGCTTGATAGGGAGGGATGAAAAACTGTTTTTT. It encodes CANSLIGRDEKLFF.

As regards this clonotype: A read error may be the cause here, since a much bigger clone is one base away. This chain links TRBV5-1 with TRBJ2-3, with 12 bases fitting TRBD2. The CDR3 runs to 16 residues. Losses at the gene ends were 7 bases for V and 1 base for J; bases not matched to a gene: 7. In germline, CDR1 is SGHRS, CDR2 YFSETQ. For the CDR3, the DNA is TGCGCCAGCGAACCTAGCGGGGGGGCCGGCACAGATACGCAGTATTTT. As protein: CASEPSGGAGTDTQYF.

Concerning this clonotype: The missing conserved phenylalanine or tryptophan at the end of this CDR3 makes a read error likely. The DNA is left out, because the CDR3 cannot be placed on it with certainty; the CDR3 is given as TCRdb lists it. The V and J genes are TRBV4-3 and TRBJ1-6. Germline V gene data show CDR1 as LGHNA and CDR2 as YSLEER. The CDR3 extends over 10 residues, inclusive of both ends. CDR3 in amino acids: CASSQLYTNS.

This clonotype was recorded a few times. V usage is TRBV5-4 and J usage is TRBJ1-2, with D hard to call. Germline V gene sequence: CDR1 SGHNT, CDR2 YYREEE (reference sequence). The V end lost 7 bases, the J end lost 6 bases, and 10 bases lay between the germline ends. This CDR3 has 11 residues. The chain's CDR3 is CASLVGDGYTF. CDR3 nucleotide sequence: TGTGCCAGCTTAGTGGGAGATGGCTACACCTTC.

J is TRBJ2-2 and V is TRBV24-1; D gene ambiguous. V was clipped by 9 bases and J by 5 bases, with 12 bases between them. Per the germline V gene, CDR1 is KGHDR and CDR2 is SFDVKD. CDR3 length: 13 amino acids. The chain's CDR3 is CATAKGVTGELFF. As DNA, the CDR3 is TGTGCCACCGCAAAGGGTGTGACCGGGGAGCTGTTTTTT.

This clonotype was observed many times. The chain recombines TRBV7-3 with TRBJ2-7; 7 positions agree with TRBD2. CDR1 is SGHTA and CDR2 is FQGTGA in the germline V gene. Trimming at V came to 3 bases and at J to 4 bases, leaving 9 bases not matched to a gene. This CDR3 has 15 amino acids. This CDR3 reads CASSFAGDSFYEQYF. CDR3 sequence (DNA): TGTGCCAGCAGCTTCGCGGGGGACTCTTTTTACGAGCAGTACTTC.

The rearrangement links TRBV4-3 to TRBJ2-1; 9 bases align to TRBD2. Per the germline V gene, CDR1 is LGHNA and CDR2 is YSLEER. The CDR3 runs to 13 residues. With V trimmed by 0 bases and J by 13 bases, 4 bases remained unmatched. Here the CDR3 reads CASSQDQAGGQFF. The DNA for the CDR3 is TGCGCCAGCAGCCAAGACCAAGCGGGGGGACAGTTCTTC.

A few counts support this clonotype. The chain carries TRBV4-1 and TRBJ2-4; a possible D gene is TRBD2 (6 bases). V dropped 3 bases and J dropped 7 bases, with 16 bases sitting between them. Germline values: CDR1 MGHRA, CDR2 YSYEKL. The length of the CDR3 is 15 residues. Here the CDR3 reads CASSHPAGGVNIQYF. CDR3 nucleotides: TGCGCCAGCAGCCACCCGGCTGGCGGGGTTAACATTCAGTACTTC.

The chain uses TRBV10-3 and TRBJ2-7; TRBD2 is a possible D gene (7 bases). The germline gives CDR1 ENHRY, CDR2 SYGVKD. The V end lost 3 bases, the J end lost 6 bases, and 12 bases lay between the germline ends. There are 13 residues in the CDR3. CDR3 protein: CAISELGGGEQYV. In DNA, the CDR3 is TGTGCCATCAGTGAATTAGGGGGGGGCGAGCAGTACGTC.

Ten or more counts support this clonotype. The rearrangement links TRBV5-1 to TRBJ2-7; 8 bases are shared with TRBD1. The V gene end was trimmed by 4 bases and the J gene end by 4 bases; junction bases not matched to a gene: 10. Germline CDR1 reads SGHRS; CDR2 reads YFSETQ. This CDR3 contains 15 residues. CDR3 residues: CASSPGPGGIYEQYF. The CDR3 DNA follows: TGCGCCAGCAGCCCCGGTCCAGGGGGCATATACGAGCAGTACTTC.

This clonotype was detected ten times or more. The chain couples TRBV3-1 to TRBJ2-7; possibly TRBD2 for D (5 bases). V lost 0 bases to trimming and J lost 4 bases, with 10 bases between them. The CDR3 consists of 14 residues. Germline V gene sequence: CDR1 LGHDT, CDR2 YNNKEL (reference sequence). DNA of the CDR3: TGTGCCAGCAGCCAAGATGCGGGTGGGTACGAGCAGTACTTC. Protein: CASSQDAGGYEQYF.

The gene calls are TRBV7-9 and TRBJ1-1, with a weak D call TRBD1 (5 bases). V shed 5 bases and J shed 1 base, with 14 bases lying between them. Germline V gene lookup returns CDR1 SEHNR and CDR2 FQNEAQ (reference sequence). The CDR3 is made up of 15 amino acids. The CDR3 is CASSDNRIQNTEAFF. The CDR3 nucleotides read TGTGCCAGCAGCGATAACAGGATCCAGAACACTGAAGCTTTCTTT.

In the case of this clonotype: With a much larger clone just one base away, this may be a read error. The chain joins TRBV6-1 to TRBJ2-3; no definite D call. The CDR3 sequence is 13 residues long. Trimming shortened V by 0 bases and J by 3 bases, and 4 bases separated the two germline ends. Germline values: CDR1 MNHNS, CDR2 SASEGT. The DNA for the CDR3 is TGTGCCAGCAGTGAAGCGGGGACAGATACGCAGTATTTT. The encoded protein is CASSEAGTDTQYF.

At least ten counts were recorded for this clonotype. The chain has TRBV29-1 and TRBJ1-1; D not certain. The V gene lost 0 bases and the J gene lost 1 base, with 9 bases spanning the gap. The germline V gene has CDR1 SQVTM and CDR2 ANQGSEA. The CDR3 has 14 residues. The CDR3 spells CSVEDWPANTEAFF. The CDR3 DNA reads as TGCAGCGTTGAAGATTGGCCGGCGAACACTGAAGCTTTCTTT.

This clonotype was seen many times. The V gene is TRBV10-3, the J gene TRBJ2-1; 9 bases agree with TRBD2. In germline, CDR1 is ENHRY, CDR2 SYGVKD. This CDR3 has 15 residues. V lost 4 bases to trimming and J lost 8 bases; unmatched junction nucleotides: 9. CDR3 amino acids: CAISGVAGASHEQFF. The CDR3 DNA reads as TGTGCCATCAGTGGAGTAGCGGGGGCCTCCCATGAGCAGTTCTTC.